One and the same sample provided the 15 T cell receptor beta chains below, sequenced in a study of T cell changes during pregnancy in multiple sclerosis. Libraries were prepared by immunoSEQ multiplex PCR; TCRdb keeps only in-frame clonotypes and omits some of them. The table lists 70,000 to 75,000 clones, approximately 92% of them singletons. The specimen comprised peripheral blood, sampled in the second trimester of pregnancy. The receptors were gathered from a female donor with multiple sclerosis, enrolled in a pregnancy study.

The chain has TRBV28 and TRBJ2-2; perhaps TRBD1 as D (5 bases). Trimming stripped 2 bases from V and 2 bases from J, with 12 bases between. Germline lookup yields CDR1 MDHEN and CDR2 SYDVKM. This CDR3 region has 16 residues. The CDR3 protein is CASSLRGQDNTGELFF. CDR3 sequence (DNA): TGTGCCAGCAGTTTAAGGGGCCAGGACAACACCGGGGAGCTGTTTTTT.

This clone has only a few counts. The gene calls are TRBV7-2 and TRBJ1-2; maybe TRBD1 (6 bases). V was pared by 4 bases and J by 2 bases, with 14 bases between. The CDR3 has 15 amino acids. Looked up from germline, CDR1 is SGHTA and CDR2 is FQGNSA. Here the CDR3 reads CASSSQGSENYGYTF. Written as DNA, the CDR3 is TGTGCCAGCAGCTCCCAGGGGAGCGAAAACTATGGCTACACCTTC.

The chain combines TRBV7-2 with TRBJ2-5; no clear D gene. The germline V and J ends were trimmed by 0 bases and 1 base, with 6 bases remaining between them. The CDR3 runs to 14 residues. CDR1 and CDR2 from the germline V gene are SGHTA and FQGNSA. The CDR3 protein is CASSLASSQETQYF. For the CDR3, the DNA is TGTGCCAGCAGCTTAGCGTCCAGCCAAGAGACCCAGTACTTC.

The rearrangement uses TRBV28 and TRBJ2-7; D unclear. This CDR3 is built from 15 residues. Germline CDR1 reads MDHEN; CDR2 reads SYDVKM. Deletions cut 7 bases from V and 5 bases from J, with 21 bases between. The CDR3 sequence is CASTYQVAGSDEQYF. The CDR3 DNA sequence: TGTGCCAGCACCTACCAAGTGGCAGGATCCGACGAGCAGTACTTC.

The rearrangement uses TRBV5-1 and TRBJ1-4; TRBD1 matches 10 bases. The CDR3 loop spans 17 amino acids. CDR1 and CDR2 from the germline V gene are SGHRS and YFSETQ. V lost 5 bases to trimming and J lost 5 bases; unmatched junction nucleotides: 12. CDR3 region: CASRELSPGQGNEKLFF. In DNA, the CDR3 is TGCGCCAGCAGAGAACTGTCGCCGGGACAGGGGAATGAAAAACTGTTTTTT.

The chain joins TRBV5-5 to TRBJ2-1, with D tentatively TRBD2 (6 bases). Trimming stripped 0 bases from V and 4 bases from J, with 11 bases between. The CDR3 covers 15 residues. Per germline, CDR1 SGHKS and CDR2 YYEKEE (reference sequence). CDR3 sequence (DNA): TGTGCCAGCAGCTTGGGGGTTAGCGGATACAATGAGCAGTTCTTC. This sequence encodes CASSLGVSGYNEQFF.

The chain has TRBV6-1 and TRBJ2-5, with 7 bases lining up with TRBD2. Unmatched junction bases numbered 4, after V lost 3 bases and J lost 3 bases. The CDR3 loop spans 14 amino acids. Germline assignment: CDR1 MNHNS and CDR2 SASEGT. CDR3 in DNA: TGTGCCAGCAGTGAGGGGGGGGAGGAAGAGACCCAGTACTTC. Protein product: CASSEGGEEETQYF.

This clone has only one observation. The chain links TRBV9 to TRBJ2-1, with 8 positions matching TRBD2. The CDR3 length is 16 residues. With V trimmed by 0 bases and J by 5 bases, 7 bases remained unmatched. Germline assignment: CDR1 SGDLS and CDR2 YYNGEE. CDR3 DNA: TGTGCCAGCAGCGTAGCTAAGGGACTAGGGGACAATGAGCAGTTCTTC. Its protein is CASSVAKGLGDNEQFF.

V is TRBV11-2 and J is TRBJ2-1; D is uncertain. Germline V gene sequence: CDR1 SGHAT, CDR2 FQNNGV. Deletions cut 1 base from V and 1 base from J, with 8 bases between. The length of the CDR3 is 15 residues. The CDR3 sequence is CASSLVVQSYNEQFF. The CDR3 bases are TGTGCCAGCAGCTTAGTGGTTCAGTCCTACAATGAGCAGTTCTTC.

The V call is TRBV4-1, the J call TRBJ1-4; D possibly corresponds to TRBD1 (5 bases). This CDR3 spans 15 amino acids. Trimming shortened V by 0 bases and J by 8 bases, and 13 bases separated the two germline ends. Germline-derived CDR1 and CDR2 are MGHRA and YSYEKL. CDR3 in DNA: TGCGCCAGCAGCCAAGAAGGGGTGAAGGGGGAAAAACTGTTTTTT. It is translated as CASSQEGVKGEKLFF.

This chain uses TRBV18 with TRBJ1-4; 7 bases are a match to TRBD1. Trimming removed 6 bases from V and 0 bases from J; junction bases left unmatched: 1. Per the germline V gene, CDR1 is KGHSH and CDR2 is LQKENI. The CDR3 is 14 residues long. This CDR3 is CASSGTATNEKLFF. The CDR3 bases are TGTGCCAGCTCGGGGACAGCAACTAATGAAAAACTGTTTTTT.

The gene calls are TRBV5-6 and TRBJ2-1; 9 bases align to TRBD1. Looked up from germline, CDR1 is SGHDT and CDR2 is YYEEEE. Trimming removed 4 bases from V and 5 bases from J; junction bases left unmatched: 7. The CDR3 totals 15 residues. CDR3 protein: CASSAAGQGNNEQFF. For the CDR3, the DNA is TGTGCCAGCAGCGCCGCCGGACAGGGGAACAATGAGCAGTTCTTC.

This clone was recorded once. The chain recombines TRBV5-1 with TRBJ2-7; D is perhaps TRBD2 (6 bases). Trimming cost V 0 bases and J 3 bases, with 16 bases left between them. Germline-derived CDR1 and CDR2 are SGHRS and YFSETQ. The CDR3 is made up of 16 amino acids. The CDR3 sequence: CASSLAGGSKVYEQYF. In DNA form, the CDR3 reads TGCGCCAGCAGCTTGGCTGGGGGGAGCAAGGTCTACGAGCAGTACTTC.

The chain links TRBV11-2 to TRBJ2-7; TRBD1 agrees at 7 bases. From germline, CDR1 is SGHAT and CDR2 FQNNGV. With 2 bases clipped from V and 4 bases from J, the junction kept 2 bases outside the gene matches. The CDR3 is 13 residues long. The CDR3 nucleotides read TGTGCCAGCAGCTTAAACAGGGGTTACGAGCAGTACTTC. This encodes CASSLNRGYEQYF.

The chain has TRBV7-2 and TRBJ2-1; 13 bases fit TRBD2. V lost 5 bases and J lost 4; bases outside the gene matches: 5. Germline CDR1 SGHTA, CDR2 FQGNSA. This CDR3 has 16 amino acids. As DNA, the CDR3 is TGTGCCAGCAGCGCGCAACTAGCGGGGGGGTACAATGAGCAGTTCTTC. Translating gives CASSAQLAGGYNEQFF. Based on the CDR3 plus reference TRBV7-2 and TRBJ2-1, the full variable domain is GAGVSQSPSNKVTEKGKDVELRCDPISGHTALYWYRQSLGQGLEFLIYFQGNSAPDKSGLPSDRFSAERTGGSVSTLTIQRTQQEDSAVYLCASSAQLAGGYNEQFFGPGTRLTVL.